A selection of T cell receptor beta chains follows, all from one sample in a study of blood T cell repertoires in COVID-19. Measured with immunoSEQ multiplex PCR; TCRdb has only the in-frame clones, and not every one. The sample carries about 310,000 clones, roughly 86% recorded once. What was sequenced was peripheral blood. These receptors came from a man in his sixties or seventies with acute or convalescent COVID-19. The CDR3 runs from the conserved cysteine through the conserved F or W. The D gene is left open where the match is weak. Some rows mark clone size as missing; the rest say once, few, many or name a class of expanded clone.

J: TRBJ2-5; D: TRBD2; size: .; V: TRBV19; CDR3: CASSNGGAQETQYF; DNA: TGTGCCAGTAGTAACGGGGGGGCGCAGGAGACCCAGTACTTC
J: TRBJ1-6; D: .; size: .; V: TRBV19; CDR3: CASSPGGSSYNSPLHF; DNA: TGTGCCAGTAGTCCGGGGGGGAGCTCCTATAATTCACCCCTCCACTTT
J: TRBJ1-1; D: .; size: .; V: TRBV21-1; CDR3: CASSKCPGQLNTEAFF; DNA: TGTGCCAGCAGCAAATGCCCGGGACAGCTGAACACTGAAGCTTTCTTT
J: TRBJ1-6; D: TRBD1; size: .; V: TRBV5-5; CDR3: CASSLVLAGGDSPLHF; DNA: TGTGCCAGCAGCTTGGTATTGGCAGGGGGTGATTCACCCCTCCACTTT
J: TRBJ1-2; D: .; size: .; V: TRBV19; CDR3: CASSLDKRYGYTF; DNA: TGTGCCAGTAGCCTTGACAAGAGATATGGCTACACCTTC
J: TRBJ2-7; D: TRBD2; size: .; V: TRBV18; CDR3: CASSPGGGLAGFYEQYF; DNA: TGTGCCAGCTCACCAGGGGGGGGACTAGCGGGATTCTACGAGCAGTACTTC
J: TRBJ2-7; D: .; size: few; V: TRBV28; CDR3: CASSSELREYF; DNA: TGTGCCAGCAGCTCTGAGTTGAGGGAGTACTTC
J: TRBJ1-5; D: .; size: .; V: TRBV1; CDR3: CTSSPTRGNQPQHF; DNA: TGCACCAGCAGCCCCACGCGGGGCAATCAGCCCCAGCATTTT
J: TRBJ2-3; D: .; size: .; V: TRBV28; CDR3: CASSRVTQYF; DNA: TGTGCCAGCAGTCGGGTTACGCAGTATTTT
J: TRBJ1-2; D: TRBD1; size: .; V: TRBV6-2/TRBV6-3; CDR3: CASSYSDRGYGYTF; DNA: TGTGCCAGCAGTTACTCGGACAGGGGCTATGGCTACACCTTC
J: TRBJ1-1; D: .; size: .; V: TRBV28; CDR3: CASSWIGGNTEAFF; DNA: TGTGCCAGCAGTTGGATAGGGGGAAACACTGAAGCTTTCTTT
J: TRBJ1-2; D: .; size: .; V: TRBV12-3/TRBV12-4; CDR3: CASSLGPNYGYTF; DNA: TGTGCCAGCAGTTTAGGGCCCAACTATGGCTACACCTTC
J: TRBJ1-2; D: .; size: once; V: TRBV6-2/TRBV6-3; CDR3: CASSSLIYGYTF; DNA: TGTGCCAGCAGTTCTCTTATCTATGGCTACACCTTC
J: TRBJ2-7; D: TRBD1; size: .; V: TRBV9; CDR3: CASSARQGPYEQYF; DNA: TGTGCCAGCAGCGCTCGACAGGGACCCTACGAGCAGTACTTC
J: TRBJ1-1; D: .; size: .; V: TRBV2; CDR3: CASSGGGDNTEAFF; DNA: TGTGCCAGCAGTGGCGGGGGTGATAACACTGAAGCTTTCTTT
J: TRBJ2-3; D: TRBD2; size: .; V: TRBV7-2; CDR3: CASSMLAGGLTDTQYF; DNA: TGTGCCAGCAGCATGCTAGCGGGGGGCCTCACAGATACGCAGTATTTT
J: TRBJ2-1; D: .; size: .; V: TRBV28; CDR3: CASSLSFHNEQFF; DNA: TGTGCCAGCAGTTTATCATTCCACAATGAGCAGTTCTTC
J: TRBJ2-1; D: TRBD1; size: .; V: TRBV5-1; CDR3: CASSWGQGWNEQFF; DNA: TGCGCCAGCAGCTGGGGACAGGGCTGGAATGAGCAGTTCTTC